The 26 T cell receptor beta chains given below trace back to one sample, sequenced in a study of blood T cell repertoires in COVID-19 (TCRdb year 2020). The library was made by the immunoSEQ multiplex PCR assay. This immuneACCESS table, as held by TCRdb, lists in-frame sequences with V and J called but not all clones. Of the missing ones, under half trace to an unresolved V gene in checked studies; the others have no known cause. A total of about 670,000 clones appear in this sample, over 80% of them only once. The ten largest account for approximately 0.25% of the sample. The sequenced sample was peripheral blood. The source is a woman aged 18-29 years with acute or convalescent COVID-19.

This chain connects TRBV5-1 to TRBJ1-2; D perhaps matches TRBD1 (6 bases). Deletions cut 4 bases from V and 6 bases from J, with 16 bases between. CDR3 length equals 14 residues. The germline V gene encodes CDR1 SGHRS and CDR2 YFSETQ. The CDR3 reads CASSLQDSLHGYTF. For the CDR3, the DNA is TGCGCCAGCAGCCTACAGGACAGCTTGCATGGCTACACCTTC.

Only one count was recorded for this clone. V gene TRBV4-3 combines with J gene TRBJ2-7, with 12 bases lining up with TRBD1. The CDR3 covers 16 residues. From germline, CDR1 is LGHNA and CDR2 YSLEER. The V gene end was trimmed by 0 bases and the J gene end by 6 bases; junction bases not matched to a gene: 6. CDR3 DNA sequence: TGCGCCAGCAGCCAAGATCGGGGACAGGGGGCTCTCGAGCAGTACTTC. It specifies CASSQDRGQGALEQYF.

The CDR3, as DNA: TGTGCCAGCAGCTTAAGTGTGCGGGCGGACCAAGAGACCCAGTACTTC. Translated: CASSLSVRADQETQYF. The chain carries TRBV5-8 and TRBJ2-5; D might be TRBD2 (5 bases). Germline CDR1 is SGHTS and CDR2 is YDEGEE. This CDR3 comprises 16 residues. Trimming removed 2 bases at V and 0 bases at J, with 14 bases between.

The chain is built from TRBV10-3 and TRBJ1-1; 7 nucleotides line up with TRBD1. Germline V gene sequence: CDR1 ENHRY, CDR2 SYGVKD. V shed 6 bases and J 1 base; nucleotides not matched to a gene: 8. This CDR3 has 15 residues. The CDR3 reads CAIRNIGTANTEAFF. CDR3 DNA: TGTGCCATCAGGAATATTGGGACAGCGAACACTGAAGCTTTCTTT.

This CDR3 is CASSLATGGWETQYF. The CDR3 bases are TGTGCCAGCAGCTTGGCGACAGGGGGCTGGGAGACCCAGTACTTC. The genes are TRBV5-4 and TRBJ2-5, with 10 positions matching TRBD1. This CDR3 comprises 15 residues. V lost 0 bases and J lost 5; bases outside the gene matches: 4. Per germline, CDR1 SGHNT and CDR2 YYREEE (reference sequence).

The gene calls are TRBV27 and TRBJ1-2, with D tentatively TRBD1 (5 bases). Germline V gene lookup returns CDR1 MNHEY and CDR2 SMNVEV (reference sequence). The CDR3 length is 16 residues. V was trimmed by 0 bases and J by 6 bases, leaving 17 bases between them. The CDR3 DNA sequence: TGTGCCAGCAGTTTATCGTACCTGCTTGAAGGGGATGGCTACACCTTC. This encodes CASSLSYLLEGDGYTF.

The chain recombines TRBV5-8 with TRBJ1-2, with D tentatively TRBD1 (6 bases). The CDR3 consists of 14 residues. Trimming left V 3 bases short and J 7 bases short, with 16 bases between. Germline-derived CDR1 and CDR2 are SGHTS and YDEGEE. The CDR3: CASSSPTGLFGYTF. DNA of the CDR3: TGTGCCAGCAGCTCCCCAACAGGGTTATTTGGCTACACCTTC. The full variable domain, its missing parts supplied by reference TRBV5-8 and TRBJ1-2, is EAGVTQSPTHLIKTRGQQATLRCSPISGHTSVYWYQQALGLGLQFLLWYDEGEERNRGNFPPRFSGRQFPNYSSELNVNALELEDSALYLCASSSPTGLFGYTFGSGTRLTVV.

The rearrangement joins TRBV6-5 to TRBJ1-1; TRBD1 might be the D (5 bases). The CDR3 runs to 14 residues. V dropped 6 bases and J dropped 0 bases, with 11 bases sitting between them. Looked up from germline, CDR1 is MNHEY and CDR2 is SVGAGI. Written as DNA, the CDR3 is TGTGCCAGCAGACGCAGGGCGATGAACACTGAAGCTTTCTTT. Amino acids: CASRRRAMNTEAFF.

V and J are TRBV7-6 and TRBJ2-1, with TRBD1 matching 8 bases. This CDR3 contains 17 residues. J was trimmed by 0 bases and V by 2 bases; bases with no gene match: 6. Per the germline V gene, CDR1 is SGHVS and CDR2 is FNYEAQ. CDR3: CASSLTSGGVSYNEQFF. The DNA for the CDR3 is TGTGCCAGCAGCTTAACGTCAGGGGGCGTCTCCTACAATGAGCAGTTCTTC. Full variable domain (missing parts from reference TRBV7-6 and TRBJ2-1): GAGVSQSPRYKVTKRGQDVALRCDPISGHVSLYWYRQALGQGPEFLTYFNYEAQQDKSGLPNDRFSAERPEGSISTLTIQRTEQRDSAMYRCASSLTSGGVSYNEQFFGPGTRLTVL.

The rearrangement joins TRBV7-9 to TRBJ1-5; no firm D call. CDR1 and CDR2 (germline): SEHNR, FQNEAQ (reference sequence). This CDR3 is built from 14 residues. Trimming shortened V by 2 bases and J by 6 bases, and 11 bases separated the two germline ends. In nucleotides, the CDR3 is TGTGCCAGCAGCTTAAGTGCAGGAGGTCAGCCCCAGCATTTT. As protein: CASSLSAGGQPQHF.

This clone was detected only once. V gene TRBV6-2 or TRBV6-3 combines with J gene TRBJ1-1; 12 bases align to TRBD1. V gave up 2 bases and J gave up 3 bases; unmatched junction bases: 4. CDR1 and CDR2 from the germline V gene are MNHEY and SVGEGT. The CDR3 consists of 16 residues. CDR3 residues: CASSYPRDRGHTEAFF. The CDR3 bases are TGTGCCAGCAGTTACCCTAGGGACAGGGGGCACACTGAAGCTTTCTTT.

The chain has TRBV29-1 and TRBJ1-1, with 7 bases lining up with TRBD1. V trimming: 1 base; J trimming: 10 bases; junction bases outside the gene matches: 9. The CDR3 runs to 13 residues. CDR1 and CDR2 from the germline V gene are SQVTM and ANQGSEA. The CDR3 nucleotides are TGCAGCGTTGAAGTAGGGGGCCGGTTTGGAGCTTTCTTT. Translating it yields CSVEVGGRFGAFF.

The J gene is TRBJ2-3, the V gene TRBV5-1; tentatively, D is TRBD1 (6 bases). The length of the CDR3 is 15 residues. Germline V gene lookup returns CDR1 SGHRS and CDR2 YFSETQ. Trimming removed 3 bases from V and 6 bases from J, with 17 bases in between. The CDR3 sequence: CASSSGDWGLDTQYF. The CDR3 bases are TGCGCCAGCAGCTCCGGCGACTGGGGGCTTGATACGCAGTATTTT.

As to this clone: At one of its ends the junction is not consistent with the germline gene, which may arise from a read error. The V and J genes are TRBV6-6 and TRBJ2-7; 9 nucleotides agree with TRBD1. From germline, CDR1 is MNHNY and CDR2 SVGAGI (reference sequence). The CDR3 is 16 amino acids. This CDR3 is CATKLRPGQGLLLEGF. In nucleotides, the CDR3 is TGTGCCACCAAGCTTCGACCGGGACAGGGACTTCTCCTTGAGGGCTTC.

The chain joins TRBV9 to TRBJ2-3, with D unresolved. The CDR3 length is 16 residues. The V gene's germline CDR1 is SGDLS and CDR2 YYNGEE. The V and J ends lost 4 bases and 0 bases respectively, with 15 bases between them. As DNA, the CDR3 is TGTGCCAGCAGCCGTAGGCACAGCCCTAGCACAGATACGCAGTATTTT. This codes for CASSRRHSPSTDTQYF.

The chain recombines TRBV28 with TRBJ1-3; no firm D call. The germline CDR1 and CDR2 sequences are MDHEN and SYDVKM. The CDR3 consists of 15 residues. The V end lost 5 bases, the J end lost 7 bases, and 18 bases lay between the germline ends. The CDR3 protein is CASSPRPGLRNTIYF. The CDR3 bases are TGTGCCAGCAGTCCCCGCCCCGGGTTGAGGAACACCATATATTTT.

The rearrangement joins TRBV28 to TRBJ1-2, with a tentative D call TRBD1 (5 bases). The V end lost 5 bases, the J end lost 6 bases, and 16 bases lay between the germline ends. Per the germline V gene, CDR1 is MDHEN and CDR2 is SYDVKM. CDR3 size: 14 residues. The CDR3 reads CASSPVGERDGYTF. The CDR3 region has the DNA TGTGCCAGCAGTCCCGTAGGGGAACGGGATGGCTACACCTTC.

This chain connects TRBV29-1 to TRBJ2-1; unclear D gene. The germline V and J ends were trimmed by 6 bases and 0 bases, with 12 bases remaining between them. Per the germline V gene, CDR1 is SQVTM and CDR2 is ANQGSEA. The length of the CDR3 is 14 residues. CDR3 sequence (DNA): TGCAGCGTCCCCGTGGAGAGCTCCTACAATGAGCAGTTCTTC. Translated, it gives CSVPVESSYNEQFF.

CDR3 in amino acids: CASSSHRSAETQYF. CDR3 DNA: TGTGCCAGCTCTTCCCACAGGTCTGCTGAGACCCAGTACTTC. The J gene is TRBJ2-5, the V gene TRBV18; D may be TRBD1 (5 bases). The V end was cut by 6 bases, the J end by 5 bases, with 16 bases between. CDR3 length: 14 residues. Germline-derived CDR1 and CDR2 are KGHSH and LQKENI. Using reference TRBV18 and TRBJ2-5 for the parts outside the CDR3, the full variable domain is NAGVMQNPRHLVRRRGQEARLRCSPMKGHSHVYWYRQLPEEGLKFMVYLQKENIIDESGMPKERFSAEFPKEGPSILRIQQVVRGDSAAYFCASSSHRSAETQYFGPGTRLLVL.

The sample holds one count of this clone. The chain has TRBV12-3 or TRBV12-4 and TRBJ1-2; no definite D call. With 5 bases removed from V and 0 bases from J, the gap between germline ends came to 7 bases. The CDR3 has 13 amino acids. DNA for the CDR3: TGTGCCAGCAGTCCTACTACTAACTATGGCTACACCTTC. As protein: CASSPTTNYGYTF.

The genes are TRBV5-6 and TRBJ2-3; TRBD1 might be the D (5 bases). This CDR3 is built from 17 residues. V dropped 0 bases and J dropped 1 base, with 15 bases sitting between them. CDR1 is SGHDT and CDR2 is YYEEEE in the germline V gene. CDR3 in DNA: TGTGCCAGCAGCTTGGACGTAGGGGTTCTGGGCACAGATACGCAGTATTTT. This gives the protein CASSLDVGVLGTDTQYF.

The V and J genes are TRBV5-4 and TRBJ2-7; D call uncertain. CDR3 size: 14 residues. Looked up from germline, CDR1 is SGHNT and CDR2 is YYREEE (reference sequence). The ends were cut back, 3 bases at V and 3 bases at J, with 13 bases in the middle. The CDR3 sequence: CASSSNYPSYEQYF. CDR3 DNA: TGTGCCAGCAGCTCAAATTACCCCAGCTACGAGCAGTACTTC. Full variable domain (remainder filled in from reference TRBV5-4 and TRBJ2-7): ETGVTQSPTHLIKTRGQQVTLRCSSQSGHNTVSWYQQALGQGPQFIFQYYREEENGRGNFPPRFSGLQFPNYSSELNVNALELDDSALYLCASSSNYPSYEQYFGPGTRLTVT.

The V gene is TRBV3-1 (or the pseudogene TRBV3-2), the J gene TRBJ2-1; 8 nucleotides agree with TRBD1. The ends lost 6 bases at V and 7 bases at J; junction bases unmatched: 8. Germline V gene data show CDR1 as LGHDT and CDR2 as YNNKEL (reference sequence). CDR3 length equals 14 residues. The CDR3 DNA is TGTGCCAGCAGTGGACAGGGAATCGGTAATGAGCAGTTCTTC. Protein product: CASSGQGIGNEQFF.

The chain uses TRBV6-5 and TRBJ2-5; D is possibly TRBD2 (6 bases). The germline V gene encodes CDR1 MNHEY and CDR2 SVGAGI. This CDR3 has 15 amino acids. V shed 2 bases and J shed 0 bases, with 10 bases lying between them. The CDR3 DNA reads TGTGCCAGCAGTTACCTGCTAGCGAACCAAGAGACCCAGTACTTC. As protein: CASSYLLANQETQYF.

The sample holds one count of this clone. DNA for the CDR3: TGTGCTAGTGGCCGTGACAGTTCCGGAAACACCATATATTTT. Its protein product is CASGRDSSGNTIYF. The chain couples TRBV12-5 to TRBJ1-3, with D tentatively TRBD1 (5 bases). CDR3 length equals 14 residues. Germline loops: CDR1 LGHNT, CDR2 FRNRAP. Trimming shortened V by 6 bases and J by 4 bases, and 13 bases separated the two germline ends.

CDR3 region: CASSLPTGGRGYTF. The DNA for the CDR3 is TGTGCCAGCAGTCTACCTACAGGGGGCCGGGGCTACACCTTC. This chain joins TRBV6-2 or TRBV6-3 and TRBJ1-2; 9 nucleotides match TRBD1. Germline V lookup: CDR1 MNHEY, CDR2 SVGEGT. V lost 5 bases to trimming and J lost 8 bases; unmatched junction nucleotides: 9. The CDR3 has 14 amino acids.